This T cell receptor beta chain originates from a study of blood T cell repertoires in COVID-19. Turning to the study itself: T cells, B-cell-depleted T cells, or PBMCs supplied cDNA or gDNA.

CDR1 and CDR2 from the germline V gene are MNHEY and SVGAGI. The CDR3 contains 13 residues. The V end was cut by 7 bases, the J end by 10 bases, with 17 bases between. In the source study's methods: Amplification from reference gene primers served as the basis for estimated nucleated cell counts. Method: immunoSEQ multiplex PCR; TCRdb's copy keeps in-frame clones and lacks some. V and J calls and clone size are given by that table; D and trimming were obtained from the DNA. This table holds about 150,000 clones, 85% to 95% found once. This TCR derives from a man between 45 and 60 years old with acute or convalescent COVID-19. The sample consisted of peripheral blood. This chain uses TRBV6-5 with TRBJ2-1; D call uncertain. The CDR3 protein is CASTRVPAVEQFF. The CDR3 bases are TGTGCCAGCACCCGGGTACCCGCAGTGGAGCAGTTCTTC.